There are many counts of the clone carrying this T cell receptor (beta chain). Its cognate antigen is unknown. Investigators excluded patients with uncontrolled infection, other autoimmune disease, pregnancy or lactation. Clinical symptoms, serum thyroxine and TRAb, thyroid ultrasound and orbital computed tomography together formed the diagnostic basis. The V gene's germline CDR1 is MDHEN and CDR2 SYDVKM. CDR3 length: 15 residues. The V and J ends lost 5 bases and 10 bases, in that order; junction bases with no gene match: 10. This sample stems from a study of T cells in Graves' hyperthyroidism and ophthalmopathy. Looking at the study overall: Prior to any treatment, at the point of initial diagnosis, peripheral blood was collected. Study results and caveats: Within blood appeared most thyroid clonotypes that had expanded above 0.001.

Amplification yielded TCR beta CDR3 regions, with RNA transcripts as the source. The TCR CDR3 first-round RT-PCR relied on the HTBI primer set. One entry per CDR3 protein, called by TCRdb with MiXCR from the multiplex PCR reads. The sample shows roughly 750,000 distinct CDR3 sequences, about a sixth of them seen only once. The chain couples TRBV28 to TRBJ1-6; TRBD1 agrees at 8 bases. Sequencing was performed on blood. The clonotype originates from a man aged 18 to 29 with Graves' hyperthyroidism. The CDR3: CASSLRDRKYSPLHF. CDR3 nucleotide sequence: TGTGCCAGCAGTCTCCGGGACAGGAAGTACTCACCCCTCCACTTT.